The 14 T cell receptor beta chains below come from one sample, sequenced in a study of cytomegalovirus exposure and HLA in healthy donors. Clones were sequenced by immunoSEQ multiplex PCR, and TCRdb holds only the in-frame ones, with some missing. The sample comprises 150,000 to 200,000 clones, 85% to 90% of which are singletons, and 1.4% rests with the top ten. Sequencing was performed on PBMCs. The receptors originated from a woman aged 25-40 years in good health and CMV-seronegative.

J is TRBJ1-3 and V is TRBV9; TRBD1 agrees at 8 bases. In germline, CDR1 is SGDLS, CDR2 YYNGEE. The length of the CDR3 is 14 residues. After removal of 3 bases from V and 4 bases from J, the junction contained 3 bases not matched to a gene. The DNA of the CDR3 is TGTGCCAGCAGCGAGGGACAGGCCGGAAACACCATATATTTT. This encodes CASSEGQAGNTIYF.

V gene TRBV7-2 combines with J gene TRBJ2-6; D perhaps matches TRBD1 (6 bases). The CDR3 contains 18 residues. V lost 4 bases and J 0 bases, leaving 16 bases between the germline ends. Per germline, CDR1 SGHTA and CDR2 FQGNSA. The chain's CDR3 is CASSWNREIYSGANVLTF. The CDR3 region has the DNA TGTGCCAGCAGCTGGAACAGGGAAATTTACTCTGGGGCCAACGTCCTGACTTTC. The full variable domain, with the rest looked up from reference TRBV7-2 and TRBJ2-6, is GAGVSQSPSNKVTEKGKDVELRCDPISGHTALYWYRQSLGQGLEFLIYFQGNSAPDKSGLPSDRFSAERTGGSVSTLTIQRTQQEDSAVYLCASSWNREIYSGANVLTFGAGSRLTVL.

The chain is built from TRBV29-1 and TRBJ1-1; D is uncertain. Trimming stripped 6 bases from V and 0 bases from J, with 8 bases between. The CDR3 contains 12 residues. CDR1 and CDR2 from the germline V gene are SQVTM and ANQGSEA. The CDR3 DNA reads as TGCAGCGTACGCGTGATGAACACTGAAGCTTTCTTT. It encodes CSVRVMNTEAFF.

The chain is built from TRBV5-4 and TRBJ1-1; a weak D match, TRBD1 (5 bases). Trimming removed 2 bases from V and 6 bases from J, with 5 bases in between. The length of the CDR3 is 11 residues. Germline CDR1 reads SGHNT; CDR2 reads YYREEE (reference sequence). In nucleotides, the CDR3 is TGTGCCAGCAGCTTAGGGGCTGAAGCTTTCTTT. Translating gives CASSLGAEAFF.

The chain carries TRBV11-2 and TRBJ2-7; a possible D gene is TRBD2 (6 bases). The CDR3 contains 15 residues. The germline gives CDR1 SGHAT, CDR2 FQNNGV. Trimming shortened V by 6 bases and J by 7 bases, and 22 bases separated the two germline ends. The chain's CDR3 is CASRSDPSGLGEQYF. CDR3 sequence (DNA): TGTGCCAGCAGGTCCGACCCAAGCGGGTTGGGGGAGCAGTACTTC. The complete variable domain, with remaining parts taken from reference TRBV11-2 and TRBJ2-7, reads EAGVAQSPRYKIIEKRQSVAFWCNPISGHATLYWYQQILGQGPKLLIQFQNNGVVDDSQLPKDRFSAERLKGVDSTLKIQPAKLEDSAVYLCASRSDPSGLGEQYFGPGTRLTVT.

This sequence joins TRBV11-2 and TRBJ1-2; the D gene is possibly TRBD1 (6 bases). CDR1 and CDR2 from the germline V gene are SGHAT and FQNNGV. Trimming removed 0 bases from V and 7 bases from J, with 12 bases in between. CDR3 length equals 14 residues. CDR3 sequence (DNA): TGTGCCAGCAGCTTAGAGGGGGCTCTAGGTGGCTACACCTTC. This translates into CASSLEGALGGYTF.

The rearrangement joins TRBV18 to TRBJ2-2; D ambiguous. Germline V gene sequence: CDR1 KGHSH, CDR2 LQKENI. Trimming cost V 2 bases and J 3 bases, with 7 bases left between them. This CDR3 has 14 amino acids. CDR3 DNA: TGTGCCAGCTCACCAGCGTTTGACACCGGGGAGCTGTTTTTT. It specifies CASSPAFDTGELFF.

The V call is TRBV4-3, the J call TRBJ1-2, with TRBD1 matching over 7 bases. This CDR3 has 14 residues. Germline assignment: CDR1 LGHNA and CDR2 YSLEER. Trimming took 2 bases from V and 7 from J; bases not matched to a gene: 7. CDR3 loop: CASSQTTGVGGYTF. For the CDR3, the DNA is TGCGCCAGCAGCCAAACCACAGGGGTGGGTGGCTACACCTTC.

This chain joins TRBV5-6 and TRBJ1-6; TRBD1 aligns across 8 bases. This CDR3 is built from 15 residues. V shed 3 bases and J 7 bases; nucleotides not matched to a gene: 6. The germline V gene has CDR1 SGHDT and CDR2 YYEEEE. The CDR3 nucleotides are TGTGCCAGCAGCTCAGGACAGGGTTTCAATTCACCCCTCCACTTT. This encodes CASSSGQGFNSPLHF.

The rearrangement uses TRBV27 and TRBJ2-3, with D tentatively TRBD2 (5 bases). V lost 7 bases to trimming and J lost 1 base, with 12 bases between them. CDR3 length: 14 amino acids. Germline CDR1 is MNHEY and CDR2 is SMNVEV (reference sequence). The CDR3 sequence: CASNVFGGTDTQYF. DNA for the CDR3: TGTGCCAGCAACGTCTTCGGGGGCACAGATACGCAGTATTTT.

This sequence joins TRBV15 and TRBJ2-2, with D possibly TRBD1 on 6 matching bases. This CDR3 is built from 16 residues. Germline-derived CDR1 and CDR2 are LNHNV and YYDKDF (reference sequence). With 1 base removed from V and 4 bases from J, the gap between germline ends came to 13 bases. CDR3 nucleotides: TGTGCCACCAGCAGAGCTTTGGGGGCGGGCACCGGGGAGCTGTTTTTT. Amino acids: CATSRALGAGTGELFF. Full variable domain (remainder filled in from reference TRBV15 and TRBJ2-2): DAMVIQNPRYQVTQFGKPVTLSCSQTLNHNVMYWYQQKSSQAPKLLFHYYDKDFNNEADTPDNFQSRRPNTSFCFLDIRSPGLGDTAMYLCATSRALGAGTGELFFGEGSRLTVL.

The CDR3 protein is CASSPQGEQFF. The CDR3 DNA sequence: TGTGCCAGCAGCCCGCAGGGTGAGCAGTTCTTC. The V gene is TRBV7-2, the J gene TRBJ2-1; weak D call: TRBD1 (5 bases). The CDR3 length is 11 residues. Looked up from germline, CDR1 is SGHTA and CDR2 is FQGNSA. Trimming removed 5 bases from V and 9 bases from J, with 8 bases in between.

This chain links TRBV29-1 with TRBJ2-2, with TRBD2 matching 16 bases. The CDR3 sequence is 17 residues long. The trim removed 7 bases at V and 8 bases at J, leaving 13 bases unmatched. The germline gives CDR1 SQVTM, CDR2 ANQGSEA. CDR3 coding DNA: TGCAGCGCCCGAGGGACTAGCGGGGGGGCGGGTTTAGGGGAGCTGTTTTTT. Residues: CSARGTSGGAGLGELFF.

The rearrangement links TRBV30 to TRBJ1-2; TRBD1 matches at 10 bases. The CDR3 runs to 12 residues. The germline V gene encodes CDR1 GTSNPN and CDR2 SVGIG (reference sequence). Trimming at V came to 7 bases and at J to 7 bases, leaving 6 bases not matched to a gene. The CDR3 coding sequence is TGTGCCTCCTCCGGGACAGGGGCTGGCTACACCTTC. This translates into CASSGTGAGYTF. Looking up the rest from reference TRBV30 and TRBJ1-2 gives the full variable domain: SQTIHQWPATLVQPVGSPLSLECTVEGTSNPNLYWYRQAAGRGLQLLFYSVGIGQISSEVPQNLSASRPQDRQFILSSKKLLLSDSGFYLCASSGTGAGYTFGSGTRLTVV.